The 18 T cell receptor beta chains given below trace back to one sample, sequenced in a study of a mutant IDH1 vaccine in newly diagnosed glioma. Time point of the sample: week 11, during vaccination. Vaccination used 300 ug of mutant IDH1 20-mer peptide per dose, with topical imiquimod. Sequenced by immunoSEQ multiplex PCR; TCRdb stores in-frame clones only, minus some. This sample has roughly 120,000 clones, with about four fifths found just once. Their specific antigens are unknown. The sample consisted of PBMCs, taken from a glioma patient whose treatment included an IDH1 peptide vaccine. These receptors were collected from a man aged 40-49 years with glioma.

This clone has a single count. The chain recombines TRBV29-1 with TRBJ2-7, with unresolved D. The CDR3 has 13 residues. Trimming cost V 1 base and J 6 bases, with 13 bases left between them. CDR1 SQVTM and CDR2 ANQGSEA come from the germline V gene. Written as DNA, the CDR3 is TGCAGCGTTGAAGGCGTCTCCGGGTTCGAGCAGTACTTC. This encodes CSVEGVSGFEQYF.

Regarding this clone: The junction and the germline gene differ at one end; a read error may be behind it. The chain couples TRBV4-2 to TRBJ1-6; D ambiguous. This CDR3 has 15 amino acids. From germline, CDR1 is LGHNA and CDR2 YNFKEQ. CDR3 DNA: TGTGCCAGCAGCCAAGATCCGGTCGAGGGCTCACCCCCCCACTTT. It translates to CASSQDPVEGSPPHF.

V is TRBV11-2 and J is TRBJ1-3, with no clear D. The CDR3 sequence is 12 residues long. Germline values: CDR1 SGHAT, CDR2 FQNNGV. V dropped 1 base and J dropped 4 bases, with 2 bases sitting between them. CDR3 protein: CASSLAGNTIYF. The CDR3 nucleotides are TGTGCCAGCAGCTTAGCCGGAAACACCATATATTTT.

This sequence joins TRBV6-5 and TRBJ2-7; the match to TRBD2 covers 8 bases. Per the germline V gene, CDR1 is MNHEY and CDR2 is SVGAGI. This CDR3 spans 15 amino acids. Germline trimming cut 6 bases from V and 1 base from J; bases unmatched to any gene: 8. Here the CDR3 DNA reads TGTGCCAGCAGCCTAAGCGGGGGAGGATCCTACGAGCAGTACTTC. Amino acids: CASSLSGGGSYEQYF.

The chain links TRBV18 to TRBJ2-1; D not resolved. With 4 bases removed from V and 4 bases from J, the gap between germline ends came to 8 bases. Germline CDR1 and CDR2: KGHSH and LQKENI. This CDR3 contains 13 residues. The CDR3 loop is CASSLDLYNEQFF. CDR3 bases: TGTGCCAGCTCACTCGACTTATACAATGAGCAGTTCTTC.

This sequence joins TRBV30 and TRBJ1-1, with D maybe TRBD1 (5 bases). This CDR3 region has 14 residues. The germline V and J ends were trimmed by 3 bases and 13 bases, with 24 bases remaining between them. Germline V CDR1 and CDR2: GTSNPN, SVGIG (reference sequence). The CDR3 DNA follows: TGTGCCTGGAGGCCCCGACAGAACCGGTTGAAAGTTTTCTTT. Translated: CAWRPRQNRLKVFF.

The chain recombines TRBV6-1 with TRBJ1-1; tentatively, D is TRBD1 (5 bases). Germline V lookup: CDR1 MNHNS, CDR2 SASEGT. Trimming removed 9 bases from V and 1 base from J, with 12 bases in between. The CDR3 covers 13 residues. In DNA, the CDR3 is TGTGCCAGTCACCGGGGCGGGAACACTGAAGCTTTCTTT. Translated: CASHRGGNTEAFF.

The rearrangement joins TRBV19 to TRBJ2-7; TRBD1 agrees at 9 bases. Per germline, CDR1 LNHDA and CDR2 SQIVND (reference sequence). CDR3 length equals 14 residues. V shed 2 bases and J 3 bases; nucleotides not matched to a gene: 2. CDR3 loop: CASSITGGIYEQYF. CDR3 in DNA: TGTGCCAGTAGTATAACAGGGGGCATCTACGAGCAGTACTTC.

The rearrangement uses TRBV15 and TRBJ1-4; possible D gene TRBD1, 5 bases. The germline CDR1 and CDR2 sequences are LNHNV and YYDKDF (reference sequence). The CDR3 totals 18 residues. V lost 0 bases and J lost 7, with 21 bases in between. CDR3 protein: CATSRDPLGPGFFEKLFF. CDR3 in DNA: TGTGCCACCAGCAGAGATCCCTTGGGGCCGGGATTTTTTGAAAAACTGTTTTTT. The full variable domain, completed using reference TRBV15 and TRBJ1-4, is DAMVIQNPRYQVTQFGKPVTLSCSQTLNHNVMYWYQQKSSQAPKLLFHYYDKDFNNEADTPDNFQSRRPNTSFCFLDIRSPGLGDTAMYLCATSRDPLGPGFFEKLFFGSGTQLSVL.

This sequence joins TRBV7-9 and TRBJ2-7; unclear D gene. The CDR3 extends over 11 amino acids. Looked up from germline, CDR1 is SEHNR and CDR2 is FQNEAQ (reference sequence). V was cut by 5 bases and J by 7 bases, with 9 bases left in between. As DNA, the CDR3 is TGTGCCAGCAGCCCCCGAAAAGAGCAGTACTTC. Translating it yields CASSPRKEQYF.

The rearrangement uses TRBV5-8 and TRBJ2-1, with D possibly matching TRBD1 (5 bases). This CDR3 region has 12 residues. The germline CDR1 and CDR2 sequences are SGHTS and YDEGEE. Trimming removed 2 bases at V and 6 bases at J, with 6 bases between. The CDR3 spells CASSFGANEQFF. CDR3 bases: TGTGCCAGCAGCTTTGGGGCCAATGAGCAGTTCTTC.

The rearrangement uses TRBV6-5 and TRBJ2-7; 7 bases are a match to TRBD1. After removal of 0 bases from V and 2 bases from J, the junction contained 1 base not matched to a gene. The CDR3 is 14 amino acids. Germline CDR1 MNHEY, CDR2 SVGAGI. DNA of the CDR3: TGTGCCAGCAGTTACTCGACAGGGCCCTACGAGCAGTACTTC. It translates to CASSYSTGPYEQYF.

A note on this clone: Within the sample, other DNA sequences also encode this same CDR3. The chain recombines TRBV19 with TRBJ2-1; D gene unclear. The CDR3 covers 11 residues. The germline V and J ends were trimmed by 7 bases and 6 bases, with 7 bases remaining between them. CDR1 LNHDA and CDR2 SQIVND come from the germline V gene (reference sequence). This CDR3 reads CASTWRNEQFF. For the CDR3, the DNA is TGTGCCAGTACATGGCGCAATGAGCAGTTCTTC.

V usage is TRBV5-6 and J usage is TRBJ2-6, with D hard to call. This CDR3 has 14 amino acids. The ends were cut back, 0 bases at V and 5 bases at J, with 6 bases in the middle. From germline, CDR1 is SGHDT and CDR2 YYEEEE. CDR3 region: CASSLVSRANVLTF. CDR3 sequence (DNA): TGTGCCAGCAGCTTGGTATCAAGGGCCAACGTCCTGACTTTC. Looking up the rest from reference TRBV5-6 and TRBJ2-6 gives the full variable domain: DAGVTQSPTHLIKTRGQQVTLRCSPKSGHDTVSWYQQALGQGPQFIFQYYEEEERQRGNFPDRFSGHQFPNYSSELNVNALLLGDSALYLCASSLVSRANVLTFGAGSRLTVL.

The chain joins TRBV7-2 to TRBJ2-7; TRBD2 aligns across 9 bases. There are 15 residues in the CDR3. From germline, CDR1 is SGHTA and CDR2 FQGNSA. V gave up 5 bases and J gave up 5 bases; unmatched junction bases: 10. CDR3 in DNA: TGTGCCAGCAGCCCCACGGGGCGGGGGGGCAACGAGCAGTACTTC. Translating gives CASSPTGRGGNEQYF.

In DNA, the CDR3 is TGTGCCAGCAGCTTATTCACTGAAGCTTTCTTT. It translates to CASSLFTEAFF. This chain uses TRBV11-2 with TRBJ1-1; D is undetermined. Germline assignment: CDR1 SGHAT and CDR2 FQNNGV. With 2 bases removed from V and 4 bases from J, the gap between germline ends came to 2 bases. The CDR3 spans 11 residues.

This clone was detected only once. The rearrangement links TRBV4-3 to TRBJ1-3; D not certain. The germline gives CDR1 LGHNA, CDR2 YSLEER. Trimming took off 4 bases at V and 0 bases at J, with 10 bases between the two ends. The length of the CDR3 is 15 residues. The CDR3 bases are TGCGCCAGCAGCCGAGACCAAGCCTCTGGAAACACCATATATTTT. Translating it yields CASSRDQASGNTIYF.

The V call is TRBV19, the J call TRBJ1-1, with D possibly being TRBD1 (5 bases). CDR3 length: 14 residues. Trimming took off 2 bases at V and 4 bases at J, with 11 bases between the two ends. Germline-derived CDR1 and CDR2 are LNHDA and SQIVND (reference sequence). CDR3 sequence reads: CASSIPGQGTEAFF. The CDR3 nucleotides read TGTGCCAGTAGTATACCAGGGCAGGGCACTGAAGCTTTCTTT.